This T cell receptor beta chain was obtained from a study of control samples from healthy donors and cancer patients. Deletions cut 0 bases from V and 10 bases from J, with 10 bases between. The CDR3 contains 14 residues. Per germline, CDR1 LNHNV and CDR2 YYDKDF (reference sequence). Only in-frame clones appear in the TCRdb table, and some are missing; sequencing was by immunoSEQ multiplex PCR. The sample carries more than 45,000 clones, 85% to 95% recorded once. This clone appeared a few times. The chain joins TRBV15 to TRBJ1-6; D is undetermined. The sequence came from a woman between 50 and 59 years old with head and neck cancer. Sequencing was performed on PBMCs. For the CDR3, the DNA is TGTGCCACCAGCAGAGACGTAGATTCCTCACCCCTCCACTTT. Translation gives CATSRDVDSSPLHF.